This T cell receptor beta chain was observed in a study of early T cells in non-severe SARS-CoV-2 infection. This clonotype was seen many times. Per the germline V gene, CDR1 is SGDLS and CDR2 is YYNGEE. CDR3 length: 16 residues. Losses at the gene ends were 1 base for V and 4 bases for J; bases not matched to a gene: 5. MiXCR, run by TCRdb on the 5' RACE reads, gives a single entry per CDR3 protein. Among 70,000 or so distinct CDR3 sequences listed, roughly a tenth were seen once. V and J are TRBV9 and TRBJ2-3; 11 bases line up with TRBD1. The sequence was obtained from an adult who was a healthcare worker with PCR-confirmed SARS-CoV-2 infection or an uninfected control (not recorded which). The input for sequencing was whole blood, taken at baseline. CDR3 loop: CASSVPWTGGADTQYF. DNA for the CDR3: TGTGCCAGCAGCGTACCCTGGACAGGGGGCGCAGATACGCAGTATTTT.